Listed below are T cell receptor beta chains from one sample, sequenced in a study of vaccination and CD4 T cells after COVID-19. No antigen has been assigned to these receptors. TCRdb passed the PCR reads through MiXCR, listing each CDR3 protein once. Of under 20,000 distinct CDR3 sequences listed, over 60% were seen once; the top ten hold 15% to 20%. Sequencing used CD4+ T cells from blood, cultured in vitro, obtained after SARS-CoV-2 vaccination. These receptors were collected from a human donor who received a COVID-19 vaccine. Each CDR3 is given with its conserved first and last residue. D genes are given only for firm matches. A row's size may be missing; if present it is once, few, many or a size class.

>TRBV6-5|.|.|TRBJ2-3
TGTGCCAGCAGTTGGGTGTTAGGGGGAACCTCAGATACGCAGTATTTT
CASSWVLGGTSDTQYF
>TRBV30|.|.|TRBJ1-3
TGTGCCTGGGATAGACAGTACTCTGGAAACACCATATATTTT
CAWDRQYSGNTIYF
>TRBV6-1|.|.|TRBJ1-5
TGTGCCAGCATGTTGACGGGTCATAGCAATCAGCCCCAGCATTTT
CASMLTGHSNQPQHF
>TRBV15|.|.|TRBJ2-2
TGTGCCACCAGCAGAGTGCTGTTCGCGAACACCGGGGAGCTGTTTTTT
CATSRVLFANTGELFF
>TRBV20-1|.|.|TRBJ2-3
TGCAGTGCTAGAGATGGTGCGGGGACAGATACGCAGTATTTT
CSARDGAGTDTQYF
>TRBV20-1|.|.|TRBJ2-3
TGCAGTGCTAGGATCTGGGGGGCACGCACAGATACGCAGTATTTT
CSARIWGARTDTQYF
>TRBV27|few|TRBD1|TRBJ1-2
TGTGCCAGCAGACCACCGGGACAGGGGGCGGGAGGCTACACCTTC
CASRPPGQGAGGYTF
>TRBV24-1|.|.|TRBJ1-1
TGTGCCACCAGTGATGGGGACCTGAACACTGAAGCTTTCTTT
CATSDGDLNTEAFF
>TRBV20-1|.|.|TRBJ2-5
TGCAGTGCGATGGTCACTACAATCCGAGAGACCCAGTACTTC
CSAMVTTIRETQYF
>TRBV20-1|.|TRBD2|TRBJ2-3
TGCAGTGCTAGAGCCCCCCTAGCGGGGGTTACAGATACGCAGTATTTT
CSARAPLAGVTDTQYF
>TRBV2|.|.|TRBJ1-2
TGTGCCAGCAGGCCTAGGACGGACAGCTATGGCTACACCTTC
CASRPRTDSYGYTF
>TRBV2|.|.|TRBJ1-1
TGTGCCAGCAGTGAAGCGGGTGTGAACACTGAAGCTTTCTTT
CASSEAGVNTEAFF
>TRBV24-1|.|.|TRBJ1-5
TGTGCCACCAGTGATTCATGGAGGGGGGATCAGCCCCAGCATTTT
CATSDSWRGDQPQHF
>TRBV2|.|.|TRBJ1-2
TGTGCCAGCAGCCTTTGGGGGGCCCTCTATGGCTACACCTTC
CASSLWGALYGYTF
>TRBV19|.|.|TRBJ1-4
TGTGCCAGTAGTATCTACATGGCAACTAATGAAAAACTGTTTTTT
CASSIYMATNEKLFF
>TRBV12-3/TRBV12-4|.|TRBD1|TRBJ1-5
TGTGCCAGCAGTTTATCGACAGGGGAAGGTCAGCCCCAGCATTTT
CASSLSTGEGQPQHF
>TRBV27|.|.|TRBJ2-5
TGTGCCAGCAGCCCCCCGGGGAAGCGAGAGACCCAGTACTTT
CASSPPGKRETQYF
>TRBV7-2|.|.|TRBJ2-1
TGTGCCAGCAGCTGGAGTTCAGGTAACTCCTACAATGAGCAGTTCTTC
CASSWSSGNSYNEQFF
>TRBV24-1|few|TRBD2|TRBJ2-1
TGTGCCACCAGTGACCCCGGGACTAGCGGGGGGCGGGATGAGCAGTTCTTC
CATSDPGTSGGRDEQFF
>TRBV30|.|.|TRBJ2-3
TGTGCCTGGAGCCTCCAAGATACGCAGTATTTT
CAWSLQDTQYF
>TRBV12-3/TRBV12-4|.|.|TRBJ1-6
TGTGCCAGCAGTTTCGGAGGGATAGGGTCACCCCTCCACTTT
CASSFGGIGSPLHF
>TRBV25-1|.|.|TRBJ1-1
TGTGCCAGCAGTGAATACTACGACAGTGAAGCTTTCTTT
CASSEYYDSEAFF
>TRBV20-1|few|TRBD1|TRBJ1-6
TGCAGTGCTCCTGGACAGGGGGGTTCACCCCTCCACTTT
CSAPGQGGSPLHF
>TRBV6-5|.|TRBD1|TRBJ1-4
TGTGCCAGCAGTTACGGGACAGGGTCGGGTGAAAAACTGTTTTTT
CASSYGTGSGEKLFF
>TRBV20-1|.|.|TRBJ2-7
TGCAGTGCTAGTTTTCCCGGACAGTCGACAAACGAGCAGTACTTC
CSASFPGQSTNEQYF
>TRBV6-2/TRBV6-3|.|.|TRBJ1-6
TGTGCCAGCAGTTACGGAGGGACGGGGAGCTCCTATAATTCACCCCTCCACTTT
CASSYGGTGSSYNSPLHF
>TRBV27|.|TRBD1|TRBJ1-6
TGTGCCAGCAAAAACAGGGGTCTCTATCCAGATTCACCCCTCCACTTT
CASKNRGLYPDSPLHF
>TRBV30|.|TRBD1|TRBJ1-3
TGTGCCTGGAGGGGACAGGGGGTTTCTGGAAACACCATATATTTT
CAWRGQGVSGNTIYF
>TRBV6-1|few|.|TRBJ1-5
TGTGCCAGCAGGGACACTACAGGACATAGCAATCAGCCCCAGCATTTT
CASRDTTGHSNQPQHF
>TRBV19|.|.|TRBJ1-1
TGTGCCAGTAGTAGGACAGAGAACACTGAAGCTTTCTTT
CASSRTENTEAFF
>TRBV27|.|.|TRBJ1-6
TGTGCCAGCAGTTTATCCGCGGGTTATAATTCACCCCTCCACTTT
CASSLSAGYNSPLHF
>TRBV2|.|TRBD1|TRBJ1-6
TGTGCCACCGGGCGACAGGGAGCTAATTCACCCCTCCACTTT
CATGRQGANSPLHF
>TRBV6-5|few|.|TRBJ2-2
TGTGCCAGCAGTTACGGGGTTGTAGCGGATAACACCGGGGAGCTGTTTTTT
CASSYGVVADNTGELFF
>TRBV7-8|.|TRBD2|TRBJ2-3
TGTGCCAGCAGCTTTGCCAGCGGGGCCCACACAGATACGCAGTATTTT
CASSFASGAHTDTQYF
>TRBV24-1|few|.|TRBJ2-2
TGTGCCACCAGTGACCCCAGGGTACACCTAACCACCGGGGAGCTGTTTTTT
CATSDPRVHLTTGELFF
>TRBV6-1|.|.|TRBJ2-3
TGTGCCAGCACAACGACCGTTGCAGATACGCAGTATTTT
CASTTTVADTQYF
>TRBV20-1|once|TRBD1|TRBJ1-5
TGCAGTGCCATCCGGGGGACAGGGGAAAGAGGCAATCAGCCCCAGCATTTT
CSAIRGTGERGNQPQHF
>TRBV12-3/TRBV12-4|few|TRBD2|TRBJ2-5
TGTGCCAGCAGCGCGCGGCTAGCGGGGACCTACCAAGAGACCCAGTACTTC
CASSARLAGTYQETQYF
>TRBV6-1|.|.|TRBJ1-1
TGTGCCAGCAGTCCGAGGGGTAACACTGAAGCTTTCTTT
CASSPRGNTEAFF
>TRBV5-1|few|.|TRBJ1-2
TGCGCCAGCAGCGTCCTGGGGACCGACTATGGCTACACCTTC
CASSVLGTDYGYTF
>TRBV6-1|.|.|TRBJ1-2
TGTGCCAGCAGTGAAGGGACTGGCTACACCTTC
CASSEGTGYTF
>TRBV12-3/TRBV12-4|.|TRBD1|TRBJ2-2
TGTGCCAGCACCACCGGGACAGCGAACACCGGGGAGCTGTTTTTT
CASTTGTANTGELFF
>TRBV19|.|.|TRBJ2-1
TGTGCCAGTAGTATCGGGAACCCTAGGAGCTCCTACAATGAGCAGTTCTTC
CASSIGNPRSSYNEQFF
>TRBV6-1|.|TRBD1|TRBJ1-3
TGTGCCAGCAGTCCAGGGGGCGCGGAATGGGAAACCTCTGGAAACACCATATATTTT
CASSPGGAEWETSGNTIYF
>TRBV6-5|.|.|TRBJ1-2
TGTGCCAGCAGTTACAGGTTCGACAGTAGGAATCAGGATGGCTACACCTTC
CASSYRFDSRNQDGYTF
>TRBV7-2|few|.|TRBJ1-6
TGTGCCAGCAGCTTAGCTCTCTCAGCCTCACCCCTCCACTTT
CASSLALSASPLHF
>TRBV20-1|.|TRBD2|TRBJ2-3
TGCAGTGCTAGTCAGTCTAGCGGGGGCGATACGCAGTATTTT
CSASQSSGGDTQYF
>TRBV11-3|.|.|TRBJ2-1
TGTGCCAGCAGCCCACGGGACAAAAGCTCCTACAATGAGCAGTTCTTC
CASSPRDKSSYNEQFF
>TRBV20-1|.|TRBD2|TRBJ2-5
TGCAGTGCTGAAGACCAGCGGGGGGGCCGCGAGACCCAGTACTTC
CSAEDQRGGRETQYF
>TRBV2|.|TRBD1|TRBJ2-5
TGTGCCAGCGGGTGGGAGGGACAGGGCGGAGAGACCCAGTACTTC
CASGWEGQGGETQYF
>TRBV12-3/TRBV12-4|.|.|TRBJ1-5
TGTGCCAGCAGTTTACGGGGCCAGCCCCAGCATTTT
CASSLRGQPQHF